Listed below are T cell receptor beta chains from one sample, sequenced in a study of early T cells in non-severe SARS-CoV-2 infection. TCRdb independently ran MiXCR on the 5' RACE reads; one entry per CDR3 protein. The table includes about 100,000 distinct CDR3 sequences, around 14% detected once. Sequencing was performed on whole blood. The receptors originated from an adult who was a healthcare worker with PCR-confirmed SARS-CoV-2 infection or an uninfected control (not recorded which). The CDR3 runs from the conserved cysteine through the conserved F or W. Fields, in order: D gene, J gene, clone size, V gene, CDR3 protein, CDR3 DNA. The D gene is left open where the match is weak. Clone size is shown for a subset of rows, as once, few, many or a class of expanded clone.

>TRBD1|TRBJ1-2|-|TRBV29-1
CSVGGFDREYGYTF
TGCAGCGTGGGAGGCTTTGACAGGGAGTACGGCTACACCTTC
>TRBD1|TRBJ2-2|-|TRBV12-3/TRBV12-4
CATPRQGARGTGELFF
TGTGCCACCCCTAGACAGGGGGCGCGGGGCACCGGGGAGCTGTTTTTT
>TRBD2|TRBJ2-2|few|TRBV3-1
CASSLPGGGGELFF
TGTGCCAGCAGCCTCCCGGGGGGAGGCGGGGAGCTGTTTTTT
>-|TRBJ2-5|-|TRBV6-6
CASSPGLEGTQYF
TGTGCCAGCAGCCCAGGACTCGAGGGGACCCAGTACTTC
>-|TRBJ1-2|once|TRBV15
CATSSGVQGRGSF
TGTGCCACCAGCTCAGGGGTACAGGGAAGAGGATCCTTC
>-|TRBJ1-5|-|TRBV20-1
CSAKKGSNQPQHF
TGCAGTGCCAAGAAAGGGAGCAATCAGCCCCAGCATTTT
>-|TRBJ2-5|-|TRBV20-1
CSANPSAGGPRETQYF
TGCAGTGCTAACCCCTCGGCCGGGGGACCCAGAGAGACCCAGTACTTC
>-|TRBJ2-1|many|TRBV7-8
CASSFTGLEQFF
TGTGCCAGCAGTTTCACAGGGCTTGAGCAGTTCTTC
>-|TRBJ1-2|few|TRBV28
CASRQGIYGYTF
TGTGCCTCTCGGCAGGGGATATATGGCTACACCTTC
>-|TRBJ2-1|many|TRBV7-9
CASSASVYEQFF
TGTGCCAGCAGCGCTAGCGTGTATGAGCAGTTCTTC
>TRBD2|TRBJ2-7|-|TRBV7-8
CASSLGASGVTEQYF
TGTGCCAGCAGCTTAGGGGCTAGCGGTGTTACCGAGCAGTACTTC